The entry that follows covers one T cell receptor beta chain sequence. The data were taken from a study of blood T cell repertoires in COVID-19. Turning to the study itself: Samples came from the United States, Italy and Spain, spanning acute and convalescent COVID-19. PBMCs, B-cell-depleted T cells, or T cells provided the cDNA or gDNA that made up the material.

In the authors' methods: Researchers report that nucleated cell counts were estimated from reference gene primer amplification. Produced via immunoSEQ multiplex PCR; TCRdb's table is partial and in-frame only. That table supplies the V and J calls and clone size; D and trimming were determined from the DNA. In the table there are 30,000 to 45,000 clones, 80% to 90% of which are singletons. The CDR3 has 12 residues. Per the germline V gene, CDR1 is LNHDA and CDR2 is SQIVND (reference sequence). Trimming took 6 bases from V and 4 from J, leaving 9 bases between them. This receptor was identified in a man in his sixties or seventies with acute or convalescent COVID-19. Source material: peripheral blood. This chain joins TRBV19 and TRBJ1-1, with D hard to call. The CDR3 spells CASRDWGTEAFF. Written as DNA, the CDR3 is TGTGCCAGTAGGGACTGGGGCACTGAAGCTTTCTTT.